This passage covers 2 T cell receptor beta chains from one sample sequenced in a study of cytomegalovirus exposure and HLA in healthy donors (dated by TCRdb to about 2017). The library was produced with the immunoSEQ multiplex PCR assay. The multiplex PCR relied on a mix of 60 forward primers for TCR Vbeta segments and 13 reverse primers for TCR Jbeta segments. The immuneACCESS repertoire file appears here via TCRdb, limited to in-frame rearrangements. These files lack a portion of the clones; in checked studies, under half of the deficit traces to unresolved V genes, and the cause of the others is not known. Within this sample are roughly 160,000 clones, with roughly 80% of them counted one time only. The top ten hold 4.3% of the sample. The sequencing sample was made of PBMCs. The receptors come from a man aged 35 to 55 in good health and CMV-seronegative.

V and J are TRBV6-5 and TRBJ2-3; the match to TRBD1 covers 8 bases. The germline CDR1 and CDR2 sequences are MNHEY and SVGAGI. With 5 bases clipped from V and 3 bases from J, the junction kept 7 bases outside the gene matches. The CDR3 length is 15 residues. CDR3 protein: CASSTRQGRTDTQYF. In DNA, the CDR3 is TGTGCCAGCAGTACCAGACAGGGGAGGACAGATACGCAGTATTTT.

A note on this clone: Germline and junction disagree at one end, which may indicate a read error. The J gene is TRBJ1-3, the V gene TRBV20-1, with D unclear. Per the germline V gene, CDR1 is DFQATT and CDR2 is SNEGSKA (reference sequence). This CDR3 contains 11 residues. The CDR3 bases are TGCAGTGCTGGAGAGGGAGGCACCATATATTTT. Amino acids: CSAGEGGTIYF.